The present entry profiles one T cell receptor beta chain with its context. What it recognizes is unknown. Using immunoSEQ multiplex PCR, the repertoire was profiled, and TCRdb retains in-frame clones only, with some absent. This table has about 38,000 clones, over 70% appearing once. The CDR3 contains 15 residues. With 4 bases removed from V and 0 bases from J, the gap between germline ends came to 10 bases. CDR1 SNHLY and CDR2 FYNNEI come from the germline V gene. Each patient with chemo-refractory metastatic non-small-cell lung cancer was treated with focal radiation plus CTLA-4 blockade using ipilimumab. The data are from a study of radiotherapy plus CTLA-4 blockade in lung cancer. Study details: An objective response was seen in roughly 20% of patients, and disease control in just over 30%.

Study-level results: Alongside interferon-beta, early blood T cell clone dynamics were reportedly the best predictor of response. Radiotherapy was combined with ipilimumab, and tumor-derived TCR clones then expanded in blood.

This TCR was recovered from a human donor with non-small cell lung cancer who had stable disease on radiotherapy plus ipilimumab. Sequences were derived from peripheral blood, sampled from a patient treated with radiotherapy plus ipilimumab. The rearrangement uses TRBV2 and TRBJ1-3; the D gene is possibly TRBD1 (6 bases). CDR3 protein: CASSVTGGSGNTIYF. CDR3 DNA sequence: TGTGCCAGCAGTGTGACAGGTGGCTCTGGAAACACCATATATTTT. The whole variable domain, filled in from reference TRBV2 and TRBJ1-3, reads EPEVTQTPSHQVTQMGQEVILRCVPISNHLYFYWYRQILGQKVEFLVSFYNNEISEKSEIFDDQFSVERPDGSNFTLKIRSTKLEDSAMYFCASSVTGGSGNTIYFGEGSWLTVV.